Described below is a single T cell receptor (beta chain) sequence and its context. This clone was found a few times. Its recognized antigen is unknown. No much larger clone is present one base from it, and per-base qualities are unavailable. The control group consisted of roughly 11 patients who received myeloablative marrow transplants with methotrexate plus a calcineurin inhibitor and who were sampled 1 year after transplant. Mononuclear cells from peripheral blood and bone marrow were separated by Ficoll-Hypaque density centrifugation and then cryopreserved. The entry originates in a study of T cells after posttransplantation cyclophosphamide (TCRdb year 2016). Regarding the complete study: Using TRB sequencing, the study followed how the T cell repertoire rebuilt after myeloablative bone marrow transplantation with posttransplantation cyclophosphamide given as GVHD prophylaxis. Public TRB sequences were searched against a database of over 3,500 sequences associated with responses to pathogens, tumor antigens, self-antigens and alloantigens. Because TRA and TRB clonality correlated tightly in roughly nine samples, the subsequent TCR analyses were limited to TRB only. Samples from a few dozen PTCy-treated patients and 16 related bone marrow donors of those patients were subjected to antigen receptor sequencing. In 3 patients, up to 3 additional blood samples taken between 2 and 5.2 years after transplant also underwent TRB sequencing, as did pretransplant blood from 4 patients. Blood from every one of the 30 or so PTCy patients who had 1-year posttransplant specimens underwent TRB sequencing.

Findings and caveats that apply to the study as a whole: The TRB repertoires of T cells infiltrating skin or GI tract showed only limited overlap with the TRB repertoires of T cells in blood. At 1-2 months, donor-recipient similarity was low but rose over the first year, and the later blood repertoires were often dominated by donor CD8+ memory clones. Across the 35 to 55 patients, TRB clonality was highly associated with recipient CMV seropositivity and CMV reactivation, and diversity with PTCy was similar to that in the CNI/methotrexate controls.

V and J are trimmed by 1 base and 1 base, and the gene matches miss 4 bases of the junction. In the germline V gene, CDR1 corresponds to SGHDN and CDR2 to FVKESK. The CDR3 covers 16 residues, taking in both the cysteine and the phenylalanine. The entry retains the CDR3 DNA only, 48 bases that are in frame from base 1. TRB sequencing used genomic DNA with the immunoSEQ assay at survey resolution or the hsTCRB kit. As for the original processing: The immunoSEQ software handled the initial read processing, while the LymphoSeq R package was used for the repertoire analyses. Clonality was computed as 1 minus normalized Shannon entropy; Gini coefficient was also calculated for each TRB dataset. Phenotypes of unsorted samples were inferred by mapping TRB sequences from sorted subsets of the recipient or donor onto the same recipient's unsorted samples. TCRdb's version of the immuneACCESS table is confined to in-frame rearrangements and falls short of the full clone set. An unresolved V gene accounts for under half of the shortfall where checked; the remainder is of unknown origin. D and trimming come from the DNA, and the V and J calls and clone size come from that table. Within this sample are tens of thousands of clones, with about 89% of them counted one time only. The biggest ten clones account for 8.2% of the sample.

Source: PBMCs, taken after an allogeneic stem cell transplant with a calcineurin inhibitor and methotrexate. The rearranged segments are TRBV14 and TRBJ1-1, with 9 junctional bases fitting TRBD1. This receptor was identified in a female patient aged 50-60 years who received an allogeneic stem cell transplant from an unrelated donor, was CMV-positive, and had chronic GVHD only. Some T cells present after a transplant may be cells of the graft donor. For the CDR3, the sequence is CASSQVMGQGNTEAFF. The nucleotide sequence is given as TGTGCCAGCAGCCAAGTTATGGGACAGGGGAACACTGAAGCTTTCTTT.